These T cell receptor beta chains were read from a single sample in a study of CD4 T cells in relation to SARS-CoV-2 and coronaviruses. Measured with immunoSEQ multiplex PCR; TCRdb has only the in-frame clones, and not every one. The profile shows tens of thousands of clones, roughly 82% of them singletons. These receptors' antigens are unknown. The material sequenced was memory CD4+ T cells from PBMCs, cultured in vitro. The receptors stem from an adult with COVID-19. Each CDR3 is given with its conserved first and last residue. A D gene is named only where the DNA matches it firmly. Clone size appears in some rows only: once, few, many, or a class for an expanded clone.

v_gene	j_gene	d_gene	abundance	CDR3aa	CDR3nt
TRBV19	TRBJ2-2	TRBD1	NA	CASTQGLAGGYTGELFF	TGTGCCAGTACCCAGGGGCTCGCAGGGGGCTACACCGGGGAGCTGTTTTTT
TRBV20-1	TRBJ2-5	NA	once	CSARGRETQYF	TGCAGTGCTAGAGGTCGCGAGACCCAGTACTTC
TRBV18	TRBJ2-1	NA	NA	CASSPVQGSYNEQFF	TGTGCCAGCTCACCAGTTCAGGGTTCCTACAATGAGCAGTTCTTC
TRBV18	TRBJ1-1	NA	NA	CASSPSAGRDAFF	TGTGCCAGCTCACCATCAGCGGGCAGGGATGCTTTCTTT
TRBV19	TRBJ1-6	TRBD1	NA	CASSILEGANSPLHF	TGTGCCAGTAGTATCCTGGAGGGGGCCAATTCACCCCTCCACTTT
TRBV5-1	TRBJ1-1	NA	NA	CASSLFREDTEAFF	TGCGCCAGCAGCTTGTTTAGAGAGGACACTGAAGCTTTCTTT
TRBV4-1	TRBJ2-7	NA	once	CASRDKAGDRGEQYF	TGCGCCAGCAGGGATAAAGCAGGGGATAGGGGTGAGCAGTACTTC
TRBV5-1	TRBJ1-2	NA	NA	CASSLDGAPGSGYTF	TGCGCCAGCAGCTTGGACGGGGCCCCGGGAAGCGGCTACACCTTC
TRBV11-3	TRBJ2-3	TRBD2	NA	CASSLAGTSGTQNTQYF	TGTGCCAGCAGCTTAGCCGGGACTAGCGGGACTCAGAATACGCAGTATTTT
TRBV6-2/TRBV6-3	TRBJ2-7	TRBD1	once	CASSPPIGTGKVRSSYEQYF	TGTGCCAGCAGTCCACCCATCGGGACAGGGAAGGTGCGCAGCTCCTACGAGCAGTACTTC
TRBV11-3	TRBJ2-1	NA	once	CASSTLEGNEQFF	TGTGCCAGCAGCACTCTTGAAGGGAATGAGCAGTTCTTC
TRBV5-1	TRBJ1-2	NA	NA	CASSLGTVDGYTF	TGCGCCAGCAGCTTGGGGACAGTAGATGGCTACACCTTC
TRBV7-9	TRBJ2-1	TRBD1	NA	CASSLGTGVSNEQFF	TGTGCCAGCAGCTTAGGGACAGGGGTTTCAAATGAGCAGTTCTTC
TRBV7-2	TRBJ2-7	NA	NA	CASSLGPTRRQYF	TGTGCCAGCAGCTTAGGGCCTACTCGGAGGCAGTACTTC
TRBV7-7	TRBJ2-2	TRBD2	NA	CASSPGLAGPDRAGELFF	TGTGCTAGCAGCCCGGGACTAGCGGGCCCCGACAGGGCCGGGGAGCTGTTTTTT
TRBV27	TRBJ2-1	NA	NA	CASSSGNNEQFF	TGTGCCAGCAGCTCCGGGAACAATGAGCAGTTCTTC
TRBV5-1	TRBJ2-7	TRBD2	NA	CASSAEGTGTSGIYEQYF	TGCGCCAGCAGCGCGGAGGGGACCGGGACTAGCGGGATCTACGAGCAGTACTTC
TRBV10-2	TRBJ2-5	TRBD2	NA	CASSLGLAGVETQYF	TGCGCCAGCAGCTTGGGACTAGCGGGAGTAGAGACCCAGTACTTC
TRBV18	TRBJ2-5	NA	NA	CASSPLGESETQYF	TGTGCCAGCTCACCGCTCGGAGAGTCAGAGACCCAGTACTTC
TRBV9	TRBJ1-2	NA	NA	CASSVGKEPGYTF	TGTGCCAGCAGCGTAGGGAAGGAGCCGGGCTACACCTTC
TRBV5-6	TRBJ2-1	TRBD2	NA	CASSTLAGEVNEQFF	TGTGCCAGCAGCACGCTAGCGGGAGAAGTGAATGAGCAGTTCTTC
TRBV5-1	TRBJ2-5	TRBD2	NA	CASSSSGREETQYF	TGCGCCAGCAGCTCCAGCGGGAGGGAAGAGACCCAGTACTTC
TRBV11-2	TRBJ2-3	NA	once	CASSPERSTQYF	TGTGCCAGCAGCCCGGAGCGTAGTACGCAGTATTTT
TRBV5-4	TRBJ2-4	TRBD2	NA	CASSPQGRQREAKNIQYF	TGTGCCAGCAGTCCCCAAGGGAGACAGCGGGAAGCCAAAAACATTCAGTACTTC
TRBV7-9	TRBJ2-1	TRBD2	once	CASSLPGLAEQFF	TGTGCCAGCAGCTTACCGGGACTAGCGGAGCAGTTCTTC
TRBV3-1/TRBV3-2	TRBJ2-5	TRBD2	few	CASSQGTSGGGLETQYF	TGTGCCAGCAGCCAAGGGACTAGCGGAGGAGGCTTGGAGACCCAGTACTTC
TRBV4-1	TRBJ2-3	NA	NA	CASSQQYTEGTDTQYF	TGCGCCAGCAGCCAACAATACACCGAGGGCACAGATACGCAGTATTTT
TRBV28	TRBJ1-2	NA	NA	CASIPFIGRAGEGYTF	TGTGCCAGCATCCCATTCATCGGACGGGCCGGGGAAGGCTACACCTTC
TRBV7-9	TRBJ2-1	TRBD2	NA	CASSLAGLAGGQGWNEQFF	TGTGCCAGCAGCTTAGCTGGCCTAGCGGGAGGACAGGGATGGAATGAGCAGTTCTTC
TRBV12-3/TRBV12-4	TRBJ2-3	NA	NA	CASSSLAYTQYF	TGTGCCAGCAGTTCCCTAGCGTATACGCAGTATTTT
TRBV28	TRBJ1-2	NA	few	CASSSPQVDGYTF	TGTGCCAGCAGTTCCCCCCAGGTGGATGGCTACACCTTC
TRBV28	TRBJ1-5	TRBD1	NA	CASSINLIRGQKGQHF	TGTGCCAGCAGTATAAACCTGATCCGGGGACAGAAAGGCCAGCATTTT
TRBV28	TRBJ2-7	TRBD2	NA	CASSKGLAGYEQYF	TGTGCCAGCAGTAAGGGACTAGCGGGGTACGAGCAGTACTTC
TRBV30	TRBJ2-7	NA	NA	CAWSGQRPYEQYF	TGTGCCTGGAGCGGACAGAGGCCCTACGAGCAGTACTTC
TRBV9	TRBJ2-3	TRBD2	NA	CASSTGETSGITDTQYF	TGTGCCAGCAGCACCGGTGAGACTAGCGGGATTACAGATACGCAGTATTTT
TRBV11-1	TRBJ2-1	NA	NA	CASGRRDQQFF	TGTGCCAGCGGCCGAAGGGACCAGCAGTTCTTC
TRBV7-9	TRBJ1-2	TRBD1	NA	CASSLAWDRFYGYTF	TGTGCCAGCAGTTTGGCTTGGGACAGATTCTATGGCTACACCTTC
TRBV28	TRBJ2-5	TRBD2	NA	CASTSSAGASQGVETQYF	TGTGCCAGCACCTCGTCGGCGGGAGCGTCGCAGGGAGTAGAGACCCAGTACTTC
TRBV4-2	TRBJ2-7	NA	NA	CASSQARGFTYEQYF	TGTGCCAGCAGCCAAGCTCGAGGATTTACCTACGAGCAGTACTTC
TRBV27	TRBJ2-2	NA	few	CASRWQNTGELFF	TGTGCCAGCAGATGGCAGAACACCGGGGAGCTGTTTTTT
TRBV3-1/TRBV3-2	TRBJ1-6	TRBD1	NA	CASSRGTGVSPLHF	TGTGCCAGCAGCCGCGGGACAGGGGTTTCACCCCTCCACTTT
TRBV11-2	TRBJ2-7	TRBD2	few	CASSWGWGGRSYEQYF	TGTGCCAGCAGCTGGGGGTGGGGCGGGAGGTCCTACGAGCAGTACTTC
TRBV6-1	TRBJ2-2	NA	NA	CASSEGAGELFF	TGTGCCAGCAGTGAAGGCGCCGGGGAGCTGTTTTTT
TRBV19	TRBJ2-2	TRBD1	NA	CASSRDRTNTGELFF	TGTGCCAGTAGTAGGGACAGGACGAACACCGGGGAGCTGTTTTTT
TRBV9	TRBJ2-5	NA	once	CASSVDVGPQETQYF	TGTGCCAGCAGCGTTGACGTGGGTCCCCAAGAGACCCAGTACTTC
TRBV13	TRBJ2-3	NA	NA	CASSLRSPDTQYF	TGTGCCAGCAGCTTACGCTCCCCAGATACGCAGTATTTT
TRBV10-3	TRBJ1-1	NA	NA	CAISEPTLNTEAFF	TGTGCCATCAGTGAGCCCACATTGAACACTGAAGCTTTCTTT
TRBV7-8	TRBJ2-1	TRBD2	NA	CASSLAGTIVNEQFF	TGTGCCAGCAGCTTAGCTGGGACTATCGTCAATGAGCAGTTCTTC
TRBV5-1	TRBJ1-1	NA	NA	CASKDSRVNTEAFF	TGCGCCAGCAAGGATTCTAGGGTGAACACTGAAGCTTTCTTT
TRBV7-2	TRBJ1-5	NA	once	CASSPVHNQPQHF	TGTGCCAGCAGCCCCGTCCACAATCAGCCCCAGCATTTT
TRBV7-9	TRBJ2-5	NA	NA	CASSPDRGGQETQYF	TGTGCCAGCAGCCCCGACAGGGGAGGGCAAGAGACCCAGTACTTC
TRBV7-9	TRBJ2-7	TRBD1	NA	CASSRVRGQSAYEQYF	TGTGCCAGCAGCCGAGTCAGGGGACAGTCGGCATACGAGCAGTACTTC
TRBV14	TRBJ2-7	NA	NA	CASRRQAGPYEQYF	TGTGCCAGCCGGCGCCAGGCGGGACCATACGAGCAGTACTTC